This T cell receptor beta chain was found in a study of CD8 T cells in ankylosing spondylitis. General study findings and limits: Disease-associated clones were reportedly significantly overrepresented in matched ankylosing spondylitis synovial fluid. Disease-linked clones were found to be CD8+ and relatively rare in peripheral blood.

Comment on this clonotype: What it binds is unknown.

The CDR3 extends over 13 amino acids. Losses at the gene ends were 4 bases for V and 5 bases for J; bases not matched to a gene: 6. Germline assignment: CDR1 SQVTM and CDR2 ANQGSEA. MiXCR, run by TCRdb on the 5' RACE reads, gives a single entry per CDR3 protein. This sample has approximately 290,000 distinct CDR3 sequences; less than 25% occur once, and the top ten carry 3.5% to 4.5%. V gene TRBV29-1 combines with J gene TRBJ2-3; TRBD1 matches 7 bases. The sequencing input was blood, either unsorted or a sorted T cell fraction (not recorded which). The clonotype originates from a female donor with ankylosing spondylitis or in good health (not recorded which). The CDR3 region is CSVARGPGDTQYF. As DNA, the CDR3 is TGCAGCGTTGCGAGGGGGCCTGGAGATACGCAGTATTTT.